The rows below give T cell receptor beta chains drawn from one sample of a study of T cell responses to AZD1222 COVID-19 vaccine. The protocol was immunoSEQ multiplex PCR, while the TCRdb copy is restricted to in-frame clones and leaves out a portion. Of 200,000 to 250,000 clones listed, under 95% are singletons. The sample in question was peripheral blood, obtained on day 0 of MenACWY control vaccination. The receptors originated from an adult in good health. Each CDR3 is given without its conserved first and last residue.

ASSQDRASGANVLT TRBJ2-6 TRBV4-2
ASSGDNSYEQY TRBJ2-7 TRBV5-1
ASSAPGATEAF TRBJ1-1 TRBV10-2
ASSLWRGRSEYNSPLH TRBJ1-6 TRBV28
ASSPRGSGGAGDTQY TRBJ2-3 TRBV14
ASSSLYEQY TRBJ2-7 TRBV2
ASSSPGGIVPEAF TRBJ1-1 TRBV6-5
ASSTGLAGGPANEQF TRBJ2-1 TRBV5-1
AWDVSSYEQY TRBJ2-7 TRBV30
ASSYGVTGNEKLF TRBJ1-4 TRBV6-5
ASSLAGTSGNTIY TRBJ1-3 TRBV13
ASSLTDGYGYT TRBJ1-2 TRBV5-1
AWIKNGNTEAF TRBJ1-1 TRBV30